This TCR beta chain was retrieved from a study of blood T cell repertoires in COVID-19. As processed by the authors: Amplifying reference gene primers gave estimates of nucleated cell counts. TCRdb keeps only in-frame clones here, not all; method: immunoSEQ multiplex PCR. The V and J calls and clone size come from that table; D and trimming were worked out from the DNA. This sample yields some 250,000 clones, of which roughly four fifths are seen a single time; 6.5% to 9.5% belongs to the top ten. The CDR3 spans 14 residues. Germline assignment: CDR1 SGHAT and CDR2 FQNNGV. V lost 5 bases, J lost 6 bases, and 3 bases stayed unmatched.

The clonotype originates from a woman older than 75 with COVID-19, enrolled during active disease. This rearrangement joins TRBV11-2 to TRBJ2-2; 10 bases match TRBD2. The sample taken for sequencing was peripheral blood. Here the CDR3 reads CASSQTSGSGELFF. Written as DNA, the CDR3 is TGTGCCAGCAGCCAGACTAGCGGGTCCGGGGAGCTGTTTTTT. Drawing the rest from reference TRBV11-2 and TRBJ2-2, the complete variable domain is EAGVAQSPRYKIIEKRQSVAFWCNPISGHATLYWYQQILGQGPKLLIQFQNNGVVDDSQLPKDRFSAERLKGVDSTLKIQPAKLEDSAVYLCASSQTSGSGELFFGEGSRLTVL.